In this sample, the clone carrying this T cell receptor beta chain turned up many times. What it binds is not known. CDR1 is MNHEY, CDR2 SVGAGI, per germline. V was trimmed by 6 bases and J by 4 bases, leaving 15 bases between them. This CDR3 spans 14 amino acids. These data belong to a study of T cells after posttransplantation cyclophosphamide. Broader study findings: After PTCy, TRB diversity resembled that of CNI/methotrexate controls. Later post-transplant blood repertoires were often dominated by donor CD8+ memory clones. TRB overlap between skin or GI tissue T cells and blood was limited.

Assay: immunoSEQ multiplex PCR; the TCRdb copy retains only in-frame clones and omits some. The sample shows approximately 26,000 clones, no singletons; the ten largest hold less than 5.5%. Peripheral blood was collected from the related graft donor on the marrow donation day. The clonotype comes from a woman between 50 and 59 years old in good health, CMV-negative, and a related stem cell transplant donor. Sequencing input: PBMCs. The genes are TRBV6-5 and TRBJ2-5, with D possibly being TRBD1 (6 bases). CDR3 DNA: TGTGCCAGCAGGAATGGACAGTATGGAGAGACCCAGTACTTC. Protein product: CASRNGQYGETQYF.